Listed below are T cell receptor beta chains from one sample, sequenced in a study of long-term antiretroviral therapy in people with HIV. The repertoire was sequenced with immunoSEQ multiplex PCR; TCRdb's copy has only in-frame clones and lacks some. Among about 21,000 clones listed, about 72% were seen once. Sequenced material: unsorted PBMCs, taken around 1.8 years before starting antiretroviral therapy. The receptors here all came from a middle-aged woman with HIV. Each CDR3 is given with its conserved first and last residue. D genes are given only for firm matches. Some rows mark clone size as missing; the rest say once, few, many or name a class of expanded clone.

v_call: TRBV29-1; d_call: TRBD1; cdr3_length: 15; j_call: TRBJ2-3; clone_size: .; cdr3_nt: TGCAGCGTTTCTCCGGGACAGAGCTCTGGAGATACGCAGTATTTT; cdr3_aa: CSVSPGQSSGDTQYF
v_call: TRBV5-1; d_call: TRBD1; cdr3_length: 18; j_call: TRBJ1-1; clone_size: few; cdr3_nt: TGCGCCAGCAGCTTGCCTCCTTATTCCGGGACAGAGAACACTGAAGCTTTCTTT; cdr3_aa: CASSLPPYSGTENTEAFF
v_call: TRBV29-1; d_call: .; cdr3_length: 13; j_call: TRBJ2-3; clone_size: .; cdr3_nt: TGCAGCGTTGGTGTACAGTACACAGATACGCAGTATTTT; cdr3_aa: CSVGVQYTDTQYF
v_call: TRBV7-9; d_call: TRBD2; cdr3_length: 14; j_call: TRBJ2-7; clone_size: few; cdr3_nt: TGTGCCAGCAGCTCACCGGGACTAGAGGACGAGCAGTACTTC; cdr3_aa: CASSSPGLEDEQYF
v_call: TRBV19; d_call: .; cdr3_length: 15; j_call: TRBJ2-5; clone_size: .; cdr3_nt: TGTGCCAGTAGGTCCAAGACAGGAGGCCTGGGGACCCAGTACTTC; cdr3_aa: CASRSKTGGLGTQYF
v_call: TRBV14; d_call: TRBD2; cdr3_length: 18; j_call: TRBJ2-5; clone_size: .; cdr3_nt: TGTGCCAGCAGCCAAAAAGTACCAAGACTAGCGGGAGGGGAGACCCAGTACTTC; cdr3_aa: CASSQKVPRLAGGETQYF
v_call: TRBV30; d_call: .; cdr3_length: 11; j_call: TRBJ1-1; clone_size: .; cdr3_nt: TGTGCCTGGAGTCGAACTTCTGAAGCTTTCTTT; cdr3_aa: CAWSRTSEAFF
v_call: TRBV7-2; d_call: TRBD2; cdr3_length: 16; j_call: TRBJ2-7; clone_size: .; cdr3_nt: TGTGCCAGCAGCTTGAACGGGGGGGGGAGCTACTACGAGCAGTACTTC; cdr3_aa: CASSLNGGGSYYEQYF
v_call: TRBV11-2; d_call: .; cdr3_length: 13; j_call: TRBJ2-7; clone_size: .; cdr3_nt: TGTGCCAGCAGCAAGGGACCTACCTACGAGCAGTACTTC; cdr3_aa: CASSKGPTYEQYF
v_call: TRBV7-2; d_call: .; cdr3_length: 13; j_call: TRBJ1-1; clone_size: .; cdr3_nt: TGTGCCAGCAGCTTTCCCCCGAACACTGAAGCTTTCTTT; cdr3_aa: CASSFPPNTEAFF
v_call: TRBV2; d_call: .; cdr3_length: 10; j_call: TRBJ1-1; clone_size: few; cdr3_nt: TGTGCCAGCAGGAACACTGAAGCTTTCTTT; cdr3_aa: CASRNTEAFF
v_call: TRBV5-5; d_call: TRBD1; cdr3_length: 15; j_call: TRBJ2-2; clone_size: .; cdr3_nt: TGTGCCAGCAGCTTCGGACAGGGGAGCACCGGGGAGCTGTTTTTT; cdr3_aa: CASSFGQGSTGELFF
v_call: TRBV30; d_call: .; cdr3_length: 14; j_call: TRBJ1-1; clone_size: .; cdr3_nt: TGTGCCTGGAGCCTCCCGGGCCAGAACACTGAAGCTTTCTTT; cdr3_aa: CAWSLPGQNTEAFF
v_call: TRBV21-1; d_call: .; cdr3_length: 18; j_call: TRBJ2-3; clone_size: .; cdr3_nt: TGTGCCAGCAGCCCGCAGGGACTAGCGGGGGGCAACACAGATACGCAGTATTTT; cdr3_aa: CASSPQGLAGGNTDTQYF
v_call: TRBV19; d_call: TRBD2; cdr3_length: 15; j_call: TRBJ2-7; clone_size: .; cdr3_nt: TGTGCCAGTAGTATTGGCGGGACTAGTTCCTACGAGCAGTACTTC; cdr3_aa: CASSIGGTSSYEQYF
v_call: TRBV11-2; d_call: .; cdr3_length: 16; j_call: TRBJ1-1; clone_size: .; cdr3_nt: TGTGCCAGCAGCTTAGATTTATTAGGAGGGCTCACTGAAGCTTTCTTT; cdr3_aa: CASSLDLLGGLTEAFF
v_call: TRBV23-1; d_call: .; cdr3_length: 16; j_call: TRBJ2-2; clone_size: few; cdr3_nt: TGCGCCAGCAGTCAGGAGGGGGAATCGGACACCGGGGAGCTGTTTTTT; cdr3_aa: CASSQEGESDTGELFF